This is a list of T cell receptor beta chains from one sample in a study of blood T cells in healthy people across ages. TCRdb re-derived calls from the 5' RACE reads in MiXCR, one entry per CDR3 protein. The sample holds 1,500,000 or so distinct CDR3 sequences, roughly 59% seen once. Sample: blood. Every receptor here comes from a man aged 18 to 30 in good health. Each CDR3 is given with its conserved first and last residue. Each record gives: V gene, J gene, D gene, clone size, CDR3 protein, CDR3 DNA. D genes are given only for firm matches. Clone size is shown for a subset of rows, as once, few, many or a class of expanded clone.

v_gene: TRBV9
j_gene: TRBJ2-2
d_gene: NA
abundance: NA
CDR3aa: CASTVGSGNTGELFF
CDR3nt: TGTGCCAGCACCGTAGGTAGCGGGAACACCGGGGAGCTGTTTTTT

v_gene: TRBV7-9
j_gene: TRBJ2-5
d_gene: NA
abundance: NA
CDR3aa: CASSLVVADQETQYF
CDR3nt: TGTGCCAGCAGCTTAGTTGTCGCGGACCAAGAGACCCAGTACTTC

v_gene: TRBV6-5
j_gene: TRBJ2-7
d_gene: TRBD1
abundance: once
CDR3aa: CATQILGQGLYEQYF
CDR3nt: TGTGCCACCCAAATTCTGGGACAGGGTCTATACGAGCAGTACTTC

v_gene: TRBV27
j_gene: TRBJ1-5
d_gene: TRBD1
abundance: NA
CDR3aa: CASLRQGPRRDSNQPQHF
CDR3nt: TGTGCCAGTTTAAGACAGGGGCCCCGACGCGATAGCAATCAGCCCCAGCATTTT

v_gene: TRBV5-6
j_gene: TRBJ2-5
d_gene: TRBD2
abundance: NA
CDR3aa: CASSVGWRFQAGGPKETQYF
CDR3nt: TGTGCCAGCAGCGTTGGTTGGCGCTTTCAAGCGGGGGGGCCGAAAGAGACCCAGTACTTC

v_gene: TRBV5-1
j_gene: TRBJ2-7
d_gene: TRBD1
abundance: many
CDR3aa: CASSLTGIYEQYF
CDR3nt: TGTGCCAGCAGTCTGACAGGGATCTACGAGCAGTACTTC

v_gene: TRBV7-8
j_gene: TRBJ1-6
d_gene: NA
abundance: NA
CDR3aa: CASSFPGDNSPLHF
CDR3nt: TGTGCCAGCAGCTTTCCAGGGGATAATTCACCCCTCCACTTT

v_gene: TRBV20-1
j_gene: TRBJ2-5
d_gene: NA
abundance: once
CDR3aa: CSARGWSQGSEEETQYF
CDR3nt: TGCAGTGCTAGAGGATGGTCCCAGGGATCAGAGGAAGAGACCCAGTACTTC

v_gene: TRBV29-1
j_gene: TRBJ2-7
d_gene: TRBD1
abundance: few
CDR3aa: CSALTGTGTYEQYF
CDR3nt: TGCAGCGCGCTAACCGGGACAGGAACCTACGAGCAGTACTTC

v_gene: TRBV6-1
j_gene: TRBJ2-3
d_gene: NA
abundance: NA
CDR3aa: CASSEERRASTTDTQYF
CDR3nt: TGTGCCAGCAGTGAAGAGCGGAGGGCTAGCACCACAGATACGCAGTATTTT

v_gene: TRBV27
j_gene: TRBJ2-1
d_gene: NA
abundance: once
CDR3aa: CASTPSSGKQFF
CDR3nt: TGTGCCAGCACTCCGTCCTCCGGGAAGCAGTTCTTC

v_gene: TRBV2
j_gene: TRBJ2-5
d_gene: TRBD2
abundance: NA
CDR3aa: CASRASLGLGPQETQYF
CDR3nt: TGTGCCAGCAGGGCATCCCTTGGACTAGGGCCCCAAGAGACCCAGTACTTC

v_gene: TRBV9
j_gene: TRBJ1-2
d_gene: NA
abundance: NA
CDR3aa: CASMGSPYGYTF
CDR3nt: TGTGCCAGTATGGGCAGCCCCTATGGCTACACCTTC

v_gene: TRBV11-2
j_gene: TRBJ1-4
d_gene: NA
abundance: many
CDR3aa: CASSYRDAREKLFF
CDR3nt: TGTGCCAGCAGCTACCGGGACGCCCGAGAAAAACTGTTTTTT

v_gene: TRBV29-1
j_gene: TRBJ2-7
d_gene: NA
abundance: NA
CDR3aa: CSVTDGEHYEQYF
CDR3nt: TGCAGCGTGACGGACGGGGAGCACTACGAGCAGTACTTC